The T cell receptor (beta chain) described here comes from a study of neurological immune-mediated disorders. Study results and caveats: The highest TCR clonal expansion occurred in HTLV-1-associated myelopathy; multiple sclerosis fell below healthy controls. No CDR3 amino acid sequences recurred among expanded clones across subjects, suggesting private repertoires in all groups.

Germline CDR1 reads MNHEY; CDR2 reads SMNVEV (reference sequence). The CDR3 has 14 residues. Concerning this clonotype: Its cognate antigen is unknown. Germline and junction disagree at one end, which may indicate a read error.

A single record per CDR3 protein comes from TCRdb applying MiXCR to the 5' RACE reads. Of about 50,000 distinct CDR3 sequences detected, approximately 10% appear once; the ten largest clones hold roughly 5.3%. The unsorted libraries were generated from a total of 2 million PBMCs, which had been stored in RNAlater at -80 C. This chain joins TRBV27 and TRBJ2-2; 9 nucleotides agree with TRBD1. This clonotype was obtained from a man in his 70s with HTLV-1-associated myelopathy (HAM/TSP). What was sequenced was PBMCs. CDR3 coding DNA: TGTACCAGCAAGGGACAGGGAGGAACCGGGGAGCTGTTTTTT. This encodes CTSKGQGGTGELFF.